The following is a TCR beta chain sequence with its context. The antigen remains undetermined. This sample was taken from a study of cytomegalovirus exposure and HLA in healthy donors. Germline CDR1 is SGHAT and CDR2 is FQNNGV. The CDR3 runs to 16 residues. Trimming left V 5 bases short and J 3 bases short, with 19 bases between. Overall study results and limits: Differences between HLA loci emerged in a later analysis of TCR association rates, with DRB1 most and HLA-C fewest.

A multiplex PCR was run with 60 Vbeta primers and 13 Jbeta primers. The method was immunoSEQ multiplex PCR; TCRdb's version includes in-frame clones alone and lacks a portion of them. The sample lists over 70,000 clones, just under 75% seen once, with roughly 10% in the top ten. The genes are TRBV11-2 and TRBJ1-2; the D is unclear. The sample comprised PBMCs. This TCR came from a human donor in good health. CDR3 amino acids: CASSLARQTQDYGYTF. Here the CDR3 DNA reads TGTGCCAGCAGCCTAGCCAGGCAGACCCAAGACTATGGCTACACCTTC.